Shown below are 30 T cell receptor beta chains from a single sample sequenced in a study of beta chain features in type 1 diabetes. Study results and caveats: All four CD4+ subsets from Type 1 diabetes patients carried moderately but significantly shorter TCRB CDR3s.

The antigens of these receptors remain unknown. Expressed TCRB transcripts were sequenced because the isolated RNA had all been reverse transcribed beforehand. Sequencing was performed with immunoSEQ multiplex PCR; in TCRdb, only in-frame clones are kept and a portion is missing. The sample gives 600,000 to 700,000 clones, around an eighth of which show up once; less than 0.025% is in the top ten. Specimen: naive CD4+ T cells from blood. Receptor source: a young man with type 1 diabetes.

The chain uses TRBV25-1 and TRBJ1-6; TRBD1 aligns across 7 bases. V lost 4 bases to trimming and J lost 5 bases; unmatched junction nucleotides: 5. The CDR3 has 15 amino acids. CDR1 MGHDK and CDR2 SYGVNS come from the germline V gene. As DNA, the CDR3 is TGTGCCAGCAGTGTCGGGGGACAGAATAATTCACCCCTCCACTTT. Its protein product is CASSVGGQNNSPLHF.

This rearrangement joins TRBV5-4 to TRBJ1-2; possible D gene TRBD1, 6 bases. The CDR3 has 16 amino acids. Germline values: CDR1 SGHNT, CDR2 YYREEE (reference sequence). V dropped 3 bases and J dropped 1 base, with 16 bases sitting between them. In nucleotides, the CDR3 is TGTGCCAGCAGCTCCCGAGTAGGGGGGAGTAACTATGGCTACACCTTC. Translated, it gives CASSSRVGGSNYGYTF.

The chain has TRBV10-3 and TRBJ1-1; 7 bases are a match to TRBD1. V trimming: 5 bases; J trimming: 4 bases; junction bases outside the gene matches: 10. This CDR3 has 15 amino acids. In germline, CDR1 is ENHRY, CDR2 SYGVKD. The CDR3 spells CAISRQGEGGTEAFF. The CDR3 nucleotides are TGTGCCATCAGTCGACAGGGAGAGGGCGGCACTGAAGCTTTCTTT.

The chain uses TRBV4-2 and TRBJ2-5; D may match TRBD1 or TRBD2 (5 bases each). This CDR3 comprises 17 residues. Per germline, CDR1 LGHNA and CDR2 YNFKEQ. V lost 0 bases and J lost 0, with 14 bases in between. The CDR3 loop is CASSQDGTGFDQETQYF. The CDR3 DNA is TGTGCCAGCAGCCAAGACGGGACGGGTTTTGACCAAGAGACCCAGTACTTC.

V is TRBV30 and J is TRBJ1-1, with no clear D. Germline values: CDR1 GTSNPN, CDR2 SVGIG (reference sequence). CDR3 length: 14 residues. V dropped 0 bases and J dropped 6 bases, with 14 bases sitting between them. The CDR3 DNA reads TGTGCCTGGAGTGTTTCGGGGAAACGAGCTGAAGCTTTCTTT. Its translation is CAWSVSGKRAEAFF.

At least ten counts were recorded for this clone. This rearrangement joins TRBV23-1 to TRBJ1-5, with a weak D call TRBD1 (6 bases). TRBV23-1 is an ORF; its function is uncertain. The CDR3 runs to 15 residues. V lost 0 bases, J lost 6 bases, and 12 bases lay in between. CDR3 amino acids: CASSQSEQGLQPQHF. CDR3 bases: TGCGCCAGCAGTCAATCGGAGCAGGGGCTTCAGCCCCAGCATTTT.

The V call is TRBV25-1, the J call TRBJ1-2; 8 positions agree with TRBD1. This CDR3 contains 15 residues. Germline trimming cut 3 bases from V and 5 bases from J; bases unmatched to any gene: 8. Germline CDR1 is MGHDK and CDR2 is SYGVNS. The CDR3 bases are TGTGCCAGCAGTGATTCCAGACAGGGGTTGTATGGCTACACCTTC. This codes for CASSDSRQGLYGYTF.

A few counts support this clone. The chain carries TRBV6-5 and TRBJ2-7; 8 nucleotides agree with TRBD1. Germline lookup yields CDR1 MNHEY and CDR2 SVGAGI. Unmatched junction bases numbered 8, after V lost 0 bases and J lost 7 bases. The CDR3 contains 15 residues. The chain's CDR3 is CASSYSGQGGWEQYF. CDR3 DNA: TGTGCCAGCAGTTACTCTGGACAGGGAGGTTGGGAGCAGTACTTC.

The V and J genes are TRBV29-1 and TRBJ2-2; the D is unclear. Germline-derived CDR1 and CDR2 are SQVTM and ANQGSEA. The ends were cut back, 7 bases at V and 3 bases at J, with 6 bases in the middle. The CDR3 spans 11 residues. CDR3 coding DNA: TGCAGCGCAAAGTACACCGGGGAGCTGTTTTTT. Protein product: CSAKYTGELFF.

This chain links TRBV28 with TRBJ1-6, with 7 nucleotides matching TRBD1. The CDR3 totals 14 residues. V shed 6 bases, J shed 6 bases, and the junction held 5 bases outside the gene matches. The germline gives CDR1 MDHEN, CDR2 SYDVKM. The DNA for the CDR3 is TGTGCCAGCAGAACAGGGGCAGGTAATTCACCCCTCCACTTT. It specifies CASRTGAGNSPLHF.

The chain links TRBV6-6 to TRBJ2-1; no clear D. This CDR3 is built from 14 residues. CDR1 and CDR2 from the germline V gene are MNHNY and SVGAGI (reference sequence). Trimming took 7 bases from V and 3 from J, leaving 13 bases between them. The CDR3, as DNA: TGTGCCAGCAACCTAAGCGTAATCTACAATGAGCAGTTCTTC. This codes for CASNLSVIYNEQFF.

The CDR3 loop reads CASSYPAGGSYEQYF. In DNA, the CDR3 is TGTGCCAGCAGTTACCCCGCAGGGGGCTCCTACGAGCAGTACTTC. The chain is built from TRBV6-6 and TRBJ2-7, with TRBD1 matching over 7 bases. Germline trimming cut 2 bases from V and 0 bases from J; bases unmatched to any gene: 4. Germline V gene sequence: CDR1 MNHNY, CDR2 SVGAGI (reference sequence). This CDR3 is built from 15 residues.

CDR3 region: CASSPVQDYEQYF. CDR3 coding DNA: TGTGCCAGCTCGCCAGTACAGGATTACGAGCAGTACTTC. This chain connects TRBV18 to TRBJ2-7; maybe TRBD1 (5 bases). The CDR3 loop spans 13 amino acids. Trimming removed 6 bases from V and 4 bases from J, with 13 bases in between. CDR1 is KGHSH, CDR2 LQKENI, per germline.

This rearrangement joins TRBV27 to TRBJ1-4; unclear D gene. Per germline, CDR1 MNHEY and CDR2 SMNVEV (reference sequence). The CDR3 loop spans 16 amino acids. Trimming shortened V by 0 bases and J by 8 bases, and 16 bases separated the two germline ends. Written as DNA, the CDR3 is TGTGCCAGCAGTTTATCAGGAGGCACTGAGGAAGAAAAACTGTTTTTT. This encodes CASSLSGGTEEEKLFF.

The CDR3: CASSLDFTAEPRNYGYTF. The CDR3 DNA sequence: TGTGCCAGCAGCTTAGATTTCACCGCCGAGCCCCGTAACTATGGCTACACCTTC. This chain connects TRBV11-3 to TRBJ1-2; D call uncertain. V lost 0 bases to trimming and J lost 1 base, with 18 bases between them. The germline V gene encodes CDR1 SGHNT and CDR2 YENEEA. The CDR3 runs 18 residues. The full variable domain, with the rest looked up from reference TRBV11-3 and TRBJ1-2, is EAGVVQSPRYKIIEKKQPVAFWCNPISGHNTLYWYLQNLGQGPELLIRYENEEAVDDSQLPKDRFSAERLKGVDSTLKIQPAELGDSAVYLCASSLDFTAEPRNYGYTFGSGTRLTVV.

The rearrangement uses TRBV25-1 and TRBJ1-5; the D gene is possibly TRBD1 (5 bases). Per the germline V gene, CDR1 is MGHDK and CDR2 is SYGVNS. CDR3 length equals 14 residues. V gave up 2 bases and J gave up 4 bases, with 9 bases separating them. The CDR3 protein is CASSEGGTNQPQHF. The CDR3 region has the DNA TGTGCCAGCAGTGAAGGGGGGACTAATCAGCCCCAGCATTTT.

This chain links TRBV4-1 with TRBJ1-1; 8 positions agree with TRBD1. With 4 bases clipped from V and 2 bases from J, the junction kept 6 bases outside the gene matches. The CDR3 is 15 amino acids. Looked up from germline, CDR1 is MGHRA and CDR2 is YSYEKL. The CDR3 sequence is CASSRDDRGNTEAFF. In nucleotides, the CDR3 is TGCGCCAGCAGCCGGGACGACAGGGGAAACACTGAAGCTTTCTTT.

The CDR3 is CSVGDIMGNQPQHF. CDR3 DNA sequence: TGCAGCGTTGGGGACATTATGGGCAATCAGCCCCAGCATTTT. This chain joins TRBV29-1 and TRBJ1-5, with D perhaps TRBD1 (6 bases). This CDR3 region has 14 residues. The germline V gene encodes CDR1 SQVTM and CDR2 ANQGSEA. Deletions cut 4 bases from V and 2 bases from J, with 12 bases between.

V and J are TRBV9 and TRBJ2-3; maybe TRBD1 (5 bases). Per the germline V gene, CDR1 is SGDLS and CDR2 is YYNGEE. The CDR3 length is 15 residues. V was trimmed by 3 bases and J by 5 bases, leaving 16 bases between them. The CDR3: CASSAFNPGKDTQYF. In DNA, the CDR3 is TGTGCCAGCAGCGCGTTTAATCCAGGGAAAGATACGCAGTATTTT. Full variable domain (remainder filled in from reference TRBV9 and TRBJ2-3): DSGVTQTPKHLITATGQRVTLRCSPRSGDLSVYWYQQSLDQGLQFLIQYYNGEERAKGNILERFSAQQFPDLHSELNLSSLELGDSALYFCASSAFNPGKDTQYFGPGTRLTVL.

The gene calls are TRBV15 and TRBJ1-2; tentative D call: TRBD1 (6 bases). The CDR3 is 13 amino acids. Trimming removed 0 bases at V and 8 bases at J, with 10 bases between. Germline V gene sequence: CDR1 LNHNV, CDR2 YYDKDF (reference sequence). In DNA form, the CDR3 reads TGTGCCACCAGCAGAGAACAGGGAGGAGGCTACACCTTC. As protein: CATSREQGGGYTF.

The rearrangement links TRBV7-2 to TRBJ1-5, with 9 bases that match TRBD1. In germline, CDR1 is SGHTA, CDR2 FQGNSA. This CDR3 comprises 15 residues. The ends lost 5 bases at V and 7 bases at J; junction bases unmatched: 9. The CDR3 sequence: CASSTKTGGGQPQHF. The DNA of the CDR3 is TGTGCCAGCAGCACCAAGACAGGGGGGGGACAGCCCCAGCATTTT.

This clone was observed a handful of times. The same CDR3 also results from other DNA sequences found in this sample. J is TRBJ2-5 and V is TRBV30; D uncertain. Germline CDR1 reads GTSNPN; CDR2 reads SVGIG (reference sequence). Trimming shortened V by 1 base and J by 2 bases, and 2 bases separated the two germline ends. This CDR3 comprises 11 residues. Here the CDR3 reads CAWSGQETQYF. The CDR3 DNA is TGTGCCTGGAGTGGACAAGAGACCCAGTACTTC.

In its sample, this clone was seen a few times. The rearrangement uses TRBV30 and TRBJ1-2; unclear D gene. CDR3 length: 11 amino acids. Germline V CDR1 and CDR2: GTSNPN, SVGIG (reference sequence). Between the trimmed V and J ends, which lost 5 bases and 5 bases, there was a span of 9 bases. The CDR3 coding sequence is TGTGCCTGGGACCGCTTGTATGGCTACACCTTC. Protein sequence: CAWDRLYGYTF. Supplemented by reference TRBV30 and TRBJ1-2, the full variable domain reads SQTIHQWPATLVQPVGSPLSLECTVEGTSNPNLYWYRQAAGRGLQLLFYSVGIGQISSEVPQNLSASRPQDRQFILSSKKLLLSDSGFYLCAWDRLYGYTFGSGTRLTVV.

This clone was seen only a few times. The chain joins TRBV6-5 to TRBJ1-3; D might be TRBD1 (6 bases). This CDR3 spans 16 amino acids. V was cut by 2 bases and J by 0 bases, with 11 bases left in between. Germline values: CDR1 MNHEY, CDR2 SVGAGI. CDR3 sequence: CASSYRTAYSGNTIYF. The CDR3 nucleotides read TGTGCCAGCAGTTACCGGACAGCTTACTCTGGAAACACCATATATTTT.

This clone was seen a handful of times. V usage is TRBV19 and J usage is TRBJ1-2; D is ambiguous. The V end was cut by 3 bases, the J end by 6 bases, with 14 bases between. The CDR3 contains 14 residues. Germline V CDR1 and CDR2: LNHDA, SQIVND (reference sequence). The CDR3 sequence is CASSMLSGPDGYTF. CDR3 in DNA: TGTGCCAGTAGTATGTTATCCGGCCCCGATGGCTACACCTTC.

This clone has more than one count but fewer than ten. This chain connects TRBV5-6 to TRBJ1-5; D is uncertain. The germline V and J ends were trimmed by 3 bases and 4 bases, with 14 bases remaining between them. Per the germline V gene, CDR1 is SGHDT and CDR2 is YYEEEE. There are 15 residues in the CDR3. The CDR3 sequence: CASSSSGPRNQPQHF. DNA for the CDR3: TGTGCCAGCAGCTCGTCCGGACCGAGAAATCAGCCCCAGCATTTT.

V and J are TRBV7-9 and TRBJ2-3, with TRBD1 matching 10 bases. The length of the CDR3 is 17 residues. Germline values: CDR1 SEHNR, CDR2 FQNEAQ (reference sequence). J was trimmed by 6 bases and V by 0 bases; bases with no gene match: 9. The DNA of the CDR3 is TGTGCCAGCAGCTTAGCGAGCGGGACAGGGGTTTTGGATACGCAGTATTTT. This encodes CASSLASGTGVLDTQYF. The whole variable domain, filled in from reference TRBV7-9 and TRBJ2-3, reads DTGVSQNPRHKITKRGQNVTFRCDPISEHNRLYWYRQTLGQGPEFLTYFQNEAQLEKSRLLSDRFSAERPKGSFSTLEIQRTEQGDSAMYLCASSLASGTGVLDTQYFGPGTRLTVL.

This chain connects TRBV21-1 to TRBJ1-2. TRBV21-1 counts as a pseudogene. This CDR3 region has 16 residues. CDR3 region: CASDPGQGLCGHGYTF. Here the CDR3 DNA reads TGTGCCAGTGATCCGGGCCAAGGTCTTTGTGGCCATGGCTACACCTTC.

The chain employs TRBV28 and TRBJ2-5; D is possibly TRBD1 (6 bases). Germline V gives CDR1 MDHEN, CDR2 SYDVKM. Trimming cost V 6 bases and J 5 bases, with 16 bases left between them. This CDR3 spans 14 amino acids. The CDR3 DNA sequence: TGTGCCAGCAGAAAGCAGGGGAGCTCGGAGACCCAGTACTTC. Its translation is CASRKQGSSETQYF.

CDR3 coding DNA: TGTGCCAGCATCACCTCAGGGGGTATGATCAATGAGCAGTTCTTC. As protein: CASITSGGMINEQFF. The gene calls are TRBV6-6 and TRBJ2-1; 7 nucleotides align to TRBD1. Germline CDR1 and CDR2: MNHNY and SVGAGI (reference sequence). V trimming: 7 bases; J trimming: 6 bases; junction bases outside the gene matches: 12. CDR3 length equals 15 residues.